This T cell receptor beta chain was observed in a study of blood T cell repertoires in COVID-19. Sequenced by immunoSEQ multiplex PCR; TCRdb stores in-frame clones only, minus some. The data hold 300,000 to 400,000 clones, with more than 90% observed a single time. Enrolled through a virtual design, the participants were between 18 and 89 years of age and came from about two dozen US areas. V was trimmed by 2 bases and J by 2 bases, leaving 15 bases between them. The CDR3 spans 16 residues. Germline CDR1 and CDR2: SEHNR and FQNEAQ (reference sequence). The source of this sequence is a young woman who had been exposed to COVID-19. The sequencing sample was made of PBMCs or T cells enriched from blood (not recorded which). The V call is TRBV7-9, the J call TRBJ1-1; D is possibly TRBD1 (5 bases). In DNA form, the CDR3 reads TGTGCCAGCAGCTTAATTCGATCAGGGATAAACACTGAAGCTTTCTTT. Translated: CASSLIRSGINTEAFF. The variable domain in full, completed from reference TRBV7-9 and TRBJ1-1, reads DTGVSQNPRHKITKRGQNVTFRCDPISEHNRLYWYRQTLGQGPEFLTYFQNEAQLEKSRLLSDRFSAERPKGSFSTLEIQRTEQGDSAMYLCASSLIRSGINTEAFFGQGTRLTVV.